This TCR beta chain stems from a study of blood T cell repertoires in COVID-19. Whole-study context: Samples representing acute and convalescent COVID-19 were sourced from the United States, Italy and Spain. PBMCs, B-cell-depleted T cells, or T cells provided the cDNA or gDNA that made up the material.

Per the original methods: Estimation of nucleated cell counts was performed using reference gene primer amplification. The repertoire was sequenced with immunoSEQ multiplex PCR; TCRdb's copy has only in-frame clones and lacks some. D and trimming come from the DNA, and the V and J calls and clone size come from that table. Counted here are a few hundred thousand clones, 85% to 90% occurring once; the ten biggest clones make up 4%. A single count supports this clone. V lost 0 bases, J lost 0 bases, and 5 bases stayed unmatched. This CDR3 spans 16 amino acids. Per the germline V gene, CDR1 is SGHNT and CDR2 is YYREEE (reference sequence).

The receptor was derived from a woman between 45 and 60 years old with active or convalescent COVID-19. This chain links TRBV5-4 with TRBJ1-1; TRBD1 matches 7 bases. The sequenced sample was peripheral blood. The CDR3 sequence is CASSLDPGQMNTEAFF. The DNA for the CDR3 is TGTGCCAGCAGCTTGGACCCGGGACAGATGAACACTGAAGCTTTCTTT.